The next 26 T cell receptor beta chains were all read from a single sample in a study of T cells after yellow fever vaccination (dated by TCRdb to about 2019). Explained via the paper, the treatment or condition label denotes: live attenuated yellow fever vaccine strain. Preparation of the library involved 5' RACE. Sequencing took place on an Illumina NovaSeq 6000. TCRdb took the public reads, trimmed them with fastp at Q25, ran MiXCR for clone calling and kept in-frame beta chains. Entries that share a CDR3 protein sequence are merged under the most common genes and DNA. In this sample the table shows about 210,000 distinct CDR3 sequences, approximately 3% of which occur a single time. 3.2% of the sample rests with the top ten. The sequencing here drew on CD4+ T cells sorted from PBMCs, taken 10 days after the yellow fever booster vaccination. These receptors were taken from a man younger than 35 who received the YFV17D yellow fever vaccine.

The CDR3 protein is CASSTRVALSDTQYF. In DNA form, the CDR3 reads TGTGCCAGCAGCACTCGAGTAGCGTTGTCAGATACGCAGTATTTT. The rearrangement uses TRBV28 and TRBJ2-3; D may be TRBD2 (5 bases). V lost 6 bases to trimming and J lost 4 bases, with 17 bases between them. Germline V lookup: CDR1 MDHEN, CDR2 SYDVKM. CDR3 length: 15 residues.

This clonotype showed up just a few times. This chain joins TRBV18 and TRBJ1-1; no reliable D call. Trimming took off 0 bases at V and 1 base at J, with 6 bases between the two ends. The germline CDR1 and CDR2 sequences are KGHSH and LQKENI. This CDR3 region has 14 residues. DNA of the CDR3: TGTGCCAGCTCACCACCTTCCAGGAACACTGAAGCTTTCTTT. Protein: CASSPPSRNTEAFF.

This clonotype has only a few counts. The chain is built from TRBV18 and TRBJ2-4, with a possible D match to TRBD2 (6 bases). This CDR3 has 16 amino acids. The V end was cut by 0 bases, the J end by 5 bases, with 14 bases between. Germline V gene data show CDR1 as KGHSH and CDR2 as LQKENI. The CDR3 DNA is TGTGCCAGCTCACCACCGTCGGGGGTGGCCGAAAACATTCAGTACTTC. It specifies CASSPPSGVAENIQYF.

The table lists this clonotype with many counts. J is TRBJ1-1 and V is TRBV6-2 or TRBV6-3; a weak D match, TRBD1 (5 bases). Trimming left V 4 bases short and J 3 bases short, with 15 bases between. CDR3 size: 15 residues. Germline loops: CDR1 MNHEY, CDR2 SVGEGT. As DNA, the CDR3 is TGTGCCAGCAGTTCGGGGGGAAGTCCGGACACTGAAGCTTTCTTT. Protein sequence: CASSSGGSPDTEAFF.

The table lists this clonotype with many counts. This chain links TRBV7-8 with TRBJ1-5, with TRBD1 matching over 10 bases. CDR1 SGHVS and CDR2 FQNEAQ come from the germline V gene. This CDR3 region has 16 residues. V lost 5 bases to trimming and J lost 5 bases; unmatched junction nucleotides: 9. DNA of the CDR3: TGTGCCAGCAGCCCGTTACCGGGACAGGGGTATCAGCCCCAGCATTTT. The encoded protein is CASSPLPGQGYQPQHF.

About this clonotype itself: A much more abundant neighbour one base away suggests this may be a read error. The chain recombines TRBV5-1 with TRBJ2-2; D remains unclear. CDR1 is SGHRS, CDR2 YFSETQ, per germline. V was trimmed by 5 bases and J by 2 bases, leaving 25 bases between them. The CDR3 totals 19 residues. The CDR3 DNA is TGCGCCAGCAGGATGCGTGGGTCATCCACCGTGATAAACACCGGGGAGCTGTTTTTT. Its protein is CASRMRGSSTVINTGELFF.

There are a few counts of this clonotype. The V and J genes are TRBV7-9 and TRBJ1-1; D perhaps matches TRBD1 (6 bases). This CDR3 is 15 amino acids long. Germline assignment: CDR1 SEHNR and CDR2 FQNEAQ (reference sequence). V was shortened by 5 bases and J by 5 bases, with 18 bases between the two germline ends. The CDR3 protein is CASSPYGGVGTEAFF. The CDR3 DNA reads TGTGCCAGCAGCCCTTACGGGGGCGTCGGTACTGAAGCTTTCTTT.

This clonotype was seen more than once but under ten times. The chain uses TRBV5-4 and TRBJ1-6, with TRBD1 as a possible D gene (5 bases). The CDR3 extends over 15 amino acids. Looked up from germline, CDR1 is SGHNT and CDR2 is YYREEE (reference sequence). Trimming took off 0 bases at V and 9 bases at J, with 13 bases between the two ends. The CDR3, as DNA: TGTGCCAGCAGCTTGGCCGCAGGGATCGGTTCACCCCTCCACTTT. Amino acid sequence: CASSLAAGIGSPLHF.

J is TRBJ1-1 and V is TRBV9; no clear D gene. Germline V CDR1 and CDR2: SGDLS, YYNGEE. The CDR3 has 14 residues. Trimming cost V 3 bases and J 1 base, with 10 bases left between them. In nucleotides, the CDR3 is TGTGCCAGCAGCGAGCACCCCCGGAACACTGAAGCTTTCTTT. As protein: CASSEHPRNTEAFF.

The chain is built from TRBV20-1 and TRBJ2-7; D gene ambiguous. The CDR3 has 14 amino acids. The V gene's germline CDR1 is DFQATT and CDR2 SNEGSKA (reference sequence). V lost 0 bases and J 5 bases, leaving 14 bases between the germline ends. The CDR3 DNA is TGCAGTGCTAGAGATAGTGGACCGGACCACGAGCAGTACTTC. Encoded protein: CSARDSGPDHEQYF.

There are a few counts of this clonotype. The chain carries TRBV7-2 and TRBJ2-3, with D possibly matching TRBD2 (5 bases). CDR1 and CDR2 (germline): SGHTA, FQGNSA. The CDR3 contains 13 residues. V lost 8 bases and J lost 1, with 10 bases in between. The CDR3 nucleotides read TGTGCCAGCCGCGGGTCCGGCACAGATACGCAGTATTTT. Protein: CASRGSGTDTQYF.

The table lists this clonotype with a few counts. V usage is TRBV7-9 and J usage is TRBJ2-5, with 9 bases identical to TRBD1. The V segment lost 5 bases and the J segment 5 bases; nucleotides outside the gene matches: 6. There are 14 residues in the CDR3. The V gene's germline CDR1 is SEHNR and CDR2 FQNEAQ (reference sequence). CDR3 sequence: CASSDTGGAETQYF. The CDR3 nucleotides read TGTGCCAGCAGCGATACAGGGGGCGCGGAGACCCAGTACTTC.

This clonotype has a handful of counts. The chain is built from TRBV19 and TRBJ1-5, with D perhaps TRBD1 (5 bases). CDR1 and CDR2 (germline): LNHDA, SQIVND (reference sequence). The CDR3 sequence is 15 residues long. Trimming left V 1 base short and J 7 bases short, with 14 bases between. The CDR3 DNA follows: TGTGCCAGTAGTATAGTGGGGGTCGGGGAACAGCCCCAGCATTTT. Translation gives CASSIVGVGEQPQHF.

This clonotype came up many times. The rearrangement joins TRBV2 to TRBJ2-7, with D tentatively TRBD1 or TRBD2 (5 bases each). Deletions cut 7 bases from V and 4 bases from J, with 14 bases between. The germline V gene has CDR1 SNHLY and CDR2 FYNNEI. CDR3 length: 13 amino acids. The CDR3: CASTARDPYEQYF. As DNA, the CDR3 is TGTGCCAGCACGGCCAGGGACCCATACGAGCAGTACTTC. Looking up the rest from reference TRBV2 and TRBJ2-7 gives the full variable domain: EPEVTQTPSHQVTQMGQEVILRCVPISNHLYFYWYRQILGQKVEFLVSFYNNEISEKSEIFDDQFSVERPDGSNFTLKIRSTKLEDSAMYFCASTARDPYEQYFGPGTRLTVT.

This clonotype showed up just a few times. The chain has TRBV12-3 or TRBV12-4 and TRBJ2-7, with a weak D call TRBD2 (6 bases). The CDR3 has 14 residues. V dropped 5 bases and J dropped 1 base, with 12 bases sitting between them. CDR3 coding DNA: TGTGCCAGCAGTCCGGGGGAGGAGTCCTACGAGCAGTACGTC. Amino acid sequence: CASSPGEESYEQYV.

This clonotype was detected ten times or more. V and J are TRBV7-3 and TRBJ1-1; 7 bases map to TRBD1. The CDR3 spans 15 residues. In germline, CDR1 is SGHTA, CDR2 FQGTGA. The V and J ends lost 5 bases and 0 bases, in that order; junction bases with no gene match: 6. The CDR3 region has the DNA TGTGCCAGCAGCCGAGGGGGCCTTTTGAACACTGAAGCTTTCTTT. It codes for CASSRGGLLNTEAFF. Complete variable domain (other parts from reference TRBV7-3 and TRBJ1-1): GAGVSQTPSNKVTEKGKYVELRCDPISGHTALYWYRQSLGQGPEFLIYFQGTGAADDSGLPNDRFFAVRPEGSVSTLKIQRTERGDSAVYLCASSRGGLLNTEAFFGQGTRLTVV.

In this sample, this clonotype turned up a few times. The chain has TRBV7-2 and TRBJ1-5; 12 nucleotides align to TRBD1. CDR3 length: 15 residues. V dropped 5 bases and J dropped 6; count of bases not matched to a gene: 5. Germline-derived CDR1 and CDR2 are SGHTA and FQGNSA. This chain's CDR3 is CASSPGTGGGQPQHF. In DNA, the CDR3 is TGTGCCAGCAGCCCAGGGACAGGGGGCGGTCAGCCCCAGCATTTT.

This clonotype was counted a few times. V is TRBV12-3 or TRBV12-4 and J is TRBJ1-1; weak D call: TRBD1 (5 bases). CDR3 length equals 22 residues. The V end lost 7 bases, the J end lost 0 bases, and 36 bases lay between the germline ends. CDR3 residues: CASTLLAGRFMGLGGLNTEAFF. CDR3 nucleotide sequence: TGTGCCAGCACCCTCCTGGCAGGGCGGTTTATGGGGTTGGGGGGACTGAACACTGAAGCTTTCTTT.

This clonotype was counted many times. The chain uses TRBV12-3 or TRBV12-4 and TRBJ1-2, with 8 bases lining up with TRBD1. The V segment lost 8 bases and the J segment 8 bases; nucleotides outside the gene matches: 10. The CDR3 loop spans 13 amino acids. CDR3 DNA: TGTGCCAGCGGACACAGGGGGATCGGCGGCTACACCTTC. It translates to CASGHRGIGGYTF.

This clonotype came up many times. The rearrangement links TRBV12-3 or TRBV12-4 to TRBJ2-1; 16 nucleotides line up with TRBD2. The V segment lost 5 bases and the J segment 10 bases; nucleotides outside the gene matches: 11. The CDR3 length is 17 residues. This chain's CDR3 is CASSPGTSGGAVREQFF. The CDR3 nucleotides are TGTGCCAGCAGTCCCGGGACTAGCGGGGGGGCCGTACGGGAGCAGTTCTTC.

A few counts support this clonotype. This rearrangement joins TRBV7-2 to TRBJ2-5, with TRBD2 identical over 8 bases. The CDR3 is 14 amino acids. Germline V gene sequence: CDR1 SGHTA, CDR2 FQGNSA. V was clipped by 6 bases and J by 5 bases; unmatched bases: 8. CDR3 DNA sequence: TGTGCCAGCAGAAAGGCGGTAGCGGGGGAGACCCAGTACTTC. Its translation: CASRKAVAGETQYF.

This clonotype came up many times. This chain connects TRBV5-1 to TRBJ2-1; D call uncertain. The CDR3 extends over 14 amino acids. Trimming took 0 bases from V and 9 from J, leaving 13 bases between them. Germline V gives CDR1 SGHRS, CDR2 YFSETQ. This CDR3 is CASSLESLTFEQFF. The CDR3 region has the DNA TGCGCCAGCAGCTTGGAAAGTCTGACTTTTGAGCAGTTCTTC.

J is TRBJ1-1 and V is TRBV20-1; D is perhaps TRBD1 (6 bases). The germline gives CDR1 DFQATT, CDR2 SNEGSKA (reference sequence). This CDR3 comprises 15 residues. Trimming left V 4 bases short and J 0 bases short, with 15 bases between. The CDR3 loop is CSANPPEGVNTEAFF. CDR3 nucleotides: TGCAGTGCTAACCCACCTGAGGGGGTGAACACTGAAGCTTTCTTT.

The chain employs TRBV5-1 and TRBJ2-3; the D gene is possibly TRBD2 (6 bases). Trimming shortened V by 1 base and J by 4 bases, and 13 bases separated the two germline ends. Per germline, CDR1 SGHRS and CDR2 YFSETQ. The CDR3 has 15 amino acids. The CDR3 protein is CASSLMTSAPDTQYF. CDR3 in DNA: TGCGCCAGCAGCTTGATGACTAGTGCCCCAGATACGCAGTATTTT.

V usage is TRBV10-3 and J usage is TRBJ2-2; 9 positions agree with TRBD1. CDR3 size: 15 residues. Germline lookup yields CDR1 ENHRY and CDR2 SYGVKD. The J segment lost 5 bases and the V segment lost 2 bases, leaving 3 bases of the junction unmatched. The CDR3 DNA reads as TGTGCCATCAGTGAGGGAGGACAGGGGACCGGGGAGCTGTTTTTT. This sequence encodes CAISEGGQGTGELFF.

This clonotype was counted only a few times. The V call is TRBV18, the J call TRBJ2-7, with TRBD1 matching over 7 bases. Trimming took 0 bases from V and 1 from J; bases not matched to a gene: 3. Germline CDR1 KGHSH, CDR2 LQKENI. The CDR3 runs 15 residues. The CDR3 here is CASSPPGTVSYEQYF. The CDR3 bases are TGTGCCAGCTCACCACCCGGGACAGTGTCCTACGAGCAGTACTTC.